This T cell receptor beta chain was identified during a study of T cell repertoires and HLA-DP antigens. Study-level information: Average DNA input: roughly 200 ng for CD137+CD4+ sorts, around 1,200 ng pre-culture.

For this clone: Its antigen remains unidentified.

Deep-resolution sequencing targeted 150,000 to 250,000 T cell genomes in pre-culture CD4+ samples. Here immunoSEQ multiplex PCR was the method, and the copy in TCRdb shows in-frame clones only, minus some. The table includes more than 90,000 clones, more than 85% detected once. CDR3 length: 14 amino acids. Germline trimming cut 6 bases from V and 3 bases from J; bases unmatched to any gene: 4. Per germline, CDR1 MGHDK and CDR2 SYGVNS. This clonotype was obtained from a woman younger than 30 in good health and CMV-seronegative. The rearrangement joins TRBV25-1 to TRBJ2-4, with 8 bases lining up with TRBD1. The material sequenced was CD4+ T cells from PBMCs. DNA of the CDR3: TGTGCCAGCAGCCCCGGACAGGGCAAAAACATTCAGTACTTC. Protein sequence: CASSPGQGKNIQYF. The variable domain in full, completed from reference TRBV25-1 and TRBJ2-4, reads EADIYQTPRYLVIGTGKKITLECSQTMGHDKMYWYQQDPGMELHLIHYSYGVNSTEKGDLSSESTVSRIRTEHFPLTLESARPSHTSQYLCASSPGQGKNIQYFGAGTRLSVL.